The rows below give T cell receptor beta chains drawn from one sample of a study of T cell responses to AZD1222 COVID-19 vaccine. The data were produced by immunoSEQ multiplex PCR, yet TCRdb's version contains in-frame clones alone and is incomplete. The data hold 65,000 to 75,000 clones, with around 80% observed a single time. Specimen: peripheral blood, collected on day 0 of AZD1222 vaccination. The receptors come from an adult in good health. The CDR3 runs from the conserved cysteine through the conserved F or W. Fields, in order: clone size, V gene, J gene, D gene, CDR3 DNA, CDR3 protein. A D gene is named only where the DNA matches it firmly. Expanded clones get a size class; other rows say once, few or many, or leave the size out.

NA	TRBV18	TRBJ1-2	NA	TGTGCCAGCTCACCCGGATTATCAGGGGCCAGGAGTGGCTACACCTTC	CASSPGLSGARSGYTF
NA	TRBV7-9	TRBJ1-1	NA	TGTGCCAGCAGCGAACCTGACAGGCCCACTGAAGCTTTCTTT	CASSEPDRPTEAFF
NA	TRBV28	TRBJ2-2	NA	TGTGCCAGCAGTTTAACTCTAGCAGACGCGAACACCGGGGAGCTGTTTTTT	CASSLTLADANTGELFF
NA	TRBV29-1	TRBJ1-4	NA	TGCAGCGTTGAAGATCTCTTCGCGAAACTGTTTTTT	CSVEDLFAKLFF
NA	TRBV27	TRBJ1-6	NA	TGTGCCAGCAGTCGGGACTTAAGCTCCTATAATTCACCCCTCCACTTT	CASSRDLSSYNSPLHF
NA	TRBV19	TRBJ1-5	NA	TGTGCCAGTAGGCAATCATCGTATAGCAATCAGCCCCAGCATTTT	CASRQSSYSNQPQHF
few	TRBV30	TRBJ1-2	NA	TGTGCCTGGAGTGTACAGGGCAGAAACTATGGCTACACCTTC	CAWSVQGRNYGYTF
NA	TRBV10-3	TRBJ1-1	NA	TGTGCCATCAGTGAGCCCCAGGGTGGGACTGAAGCTTTCTTT	CAISEPQGGTEAFF
NA	TRBV27	TRBJ1-1	TRBD1	TGTGCCAGCAGTTTAGTATTCACGGGACAGCTGAACACTGAAGCTTTCTTT	CASSLVFTGQLNTEAFF
NA	TRBV30	TRBJ1-4	TRBD1	TGTGCCTGGAGTGGACATTCGGGACAGTCTAATGAAAAACTGTTTTTT	CAWSGHSGQSNEKLFF
NA	TRBV28	TRBJ1-5	NA	TGTGCCAGCAGTCCGGTCCAGGGGAACAATCAGCCCCAGCATTTT	CASSPVQGNNQPQHF
NA	TRBV2	TRBJ2-7	TRBD2	TGTGCCAGCAGAGTAGCGGGGGGGCCCTACGAGCAGTACTTC	CASRVAGGPYEQYF
few	TRBV9	TRBJ2-2	NA	TGTGCCAGCAGCGTAGGGGGGTTTGGTAACACCGGGGAGCTGTTTTTT	CASSVGGFGNTGELFF
NA	TRBV6-2/TRBV6-3	TRBJ1-5	TRBD1	TGTGCCAGCAGCGCCAGGGGGGATGGCAATCAGCCCCAGCATTTT	CASSARGDGNQPQHF
NA	TRBV29-1	TRBJ2-2	TRBD1	TGCAGCGTTACCGGGACAGGGGTGATGGGGGAGCTGTTTTTT	CSVTGTGVMGELFF
NA	TRBV2	TRBJ2-2	TRBD1	TGTGCCAGCAGCCCCACAGGGGTTACCGGGGAGCTGTTTTTT	CASSPTGVTGELFF
once	TRBV27	TRBJ1-2	NA	TGTGCCAGCAGTCCGCGACAGTTCTATGGCTACACCTTC	CASSPRQFYGYTF
NA	TRBV9	TRBJ1-3	NA	TGTGCCAGCAACCAGGGTCGCGGAAACACCATATATTTT	CASNQGRGNTIYF
NA	TRBV6-1	TRBJ2-7	TRBD1	TGTGCCAGCAGTGAAGCTTGGGACAGCAGCTCCTACGAGCAGTACTTC	CASSEAWDSSSYEQYF
NA	TRBV7-2	TRBJ1-2	NA	TGTGCCAGCAGCCCGGACAGAAACTATGGCTACACCTTC	CASSPDRNYGYTF
few	TRBV2	TRBJ1-5	TRBD1	TGTGCCAGCAGCCCCGGGACAGTCTTTCAGCCCCAGCATTTT	CASSPGTVFQPQHF
NA	TRBV7-9	TRBJ1-5	NA	TGTGCCAGCAGCTTAAGTCAGGGACAGCCCCAGCATTTT	CASSLSQGQPQHF